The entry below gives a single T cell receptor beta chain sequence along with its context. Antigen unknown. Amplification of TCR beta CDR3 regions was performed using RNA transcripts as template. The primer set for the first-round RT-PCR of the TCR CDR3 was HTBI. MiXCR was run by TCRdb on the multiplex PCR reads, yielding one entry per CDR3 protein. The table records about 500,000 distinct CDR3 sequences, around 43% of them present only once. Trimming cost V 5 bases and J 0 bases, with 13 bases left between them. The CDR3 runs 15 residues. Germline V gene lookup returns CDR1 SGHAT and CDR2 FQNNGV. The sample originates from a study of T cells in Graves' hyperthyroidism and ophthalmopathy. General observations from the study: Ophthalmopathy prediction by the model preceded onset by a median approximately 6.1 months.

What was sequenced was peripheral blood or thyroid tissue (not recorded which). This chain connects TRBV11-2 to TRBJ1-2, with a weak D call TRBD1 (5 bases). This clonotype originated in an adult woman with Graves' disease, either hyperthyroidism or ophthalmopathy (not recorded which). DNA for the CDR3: TGTGCCAGCAGCCCCCAGGGCAGTTCTAACTATGGCTACACCTTC. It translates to CASSPQGSSNYGYTF.